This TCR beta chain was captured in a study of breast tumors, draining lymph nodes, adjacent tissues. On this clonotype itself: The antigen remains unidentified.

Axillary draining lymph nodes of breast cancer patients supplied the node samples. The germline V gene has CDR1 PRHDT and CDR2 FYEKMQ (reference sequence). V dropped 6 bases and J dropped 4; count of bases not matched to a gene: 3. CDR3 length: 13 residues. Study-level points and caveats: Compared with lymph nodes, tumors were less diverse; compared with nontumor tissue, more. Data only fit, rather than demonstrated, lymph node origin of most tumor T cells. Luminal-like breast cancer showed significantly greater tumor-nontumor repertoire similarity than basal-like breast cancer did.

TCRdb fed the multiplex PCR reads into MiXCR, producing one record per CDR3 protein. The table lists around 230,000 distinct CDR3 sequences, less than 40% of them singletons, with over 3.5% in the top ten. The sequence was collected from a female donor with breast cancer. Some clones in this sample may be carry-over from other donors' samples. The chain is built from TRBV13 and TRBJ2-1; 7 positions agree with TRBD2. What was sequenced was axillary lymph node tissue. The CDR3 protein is CASRWGLYNEQFF. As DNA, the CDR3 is TGTGCCAGCAGGTGGGGACTATACAATGAGCAGTTCTTC.